This record covers a single T cell receptor (beta chain). Its binding antigen is unknown. Base qualities were left out, and no much larger clone turns up one base away. The data are from a study of T cells in Graves' hyperthyroidism and ophthalmopathy (dated by TCRdb to 2018 to 2020). Broadly, across the study: Peripheral blood samples were taken at the time of initial diagnosis, prior to any treatment. To identify distinguishing TCR V-J signatures, a discovery cohort of 90 to 100 patients was used, comprising approximately 40 with Graves' ophthalmopathy and about 59 with stable Graves' hyperthyroidism. The 90 or so discovery patients were randomly split 7:3 into training and test sets. An independent validation cohort of 18 to 20 hyperthyroidism patients and over 15 patients who later progressed to ophthalmopathy tested prospective prediction of ophthalmopathy. The paper reports TCR Vbeta CDR3 sequencing of approximately 140 peripheral blood samples: around 41 ophthalmopathy, approximately 74 hyperthyroidism and around 17 progressor patients. Thyroid tissue and blood T-cell repertoires from six Graves' hyperthyroidism patients were also compared in the study. After blood sampling, hyperthyroidism patients were treated with methimazole at a starting dose of 30 mg daily, and ophthalmopathy patients were treated with high-dose intravenous methylprednisolone. Study-wide conclusions, independent of this receptor: Most expanded thyroid clonotypes (frequency above 0.001) were also found in blood, which suggests that blood repertoires may mirror thyroid immune responses. In validation, progression to ophthalmopathy was predicted by the model with nearly 71% sensitivity and approximately 78% specificity, a median of about 6 months before onset. Sample size was not statistically predetermined, and investigators were not blinded to group allocation. A 13 V-J signature model separated ophthalmopathy from stable hyperthyroidism, with over 85% sensitivity and approximately 81% specificity in cross-validation and 80%/75% in testing.

The TCR beta CDR3 regions were amplified from RNA transcripts. The first round of RT-PCR for the TCR CDR3 was performed with the HTBI primer set and the Qiagen OneStep RT-PCR kit. The libraries were constructed in a second round of multiplex PCR and then size-selected and purified. Sequencing of the libraries was done on an Illumina HiSeq2000 using paired-end 100 bp reads. The source study handled its data this way. SOAPnuke was used to process the raw data, throwing out any read that contained adapters or uncalled bases, had a mean Phred below 15, or lacked an exact constant-primer or identifier match. High-quality paired reads were merged with COPE v1.2.5, and unique nucleotide sequences were defined as clonotypes. Clonotypes were aligned to IMGT TRBV, TRBD and TRBJ reference segments using MiTCR v1.1. Only V-J combinations with frequency above 0.0001, covering 99.2% of repertoires, were analysed. A TCS score was defined as the ratio of F50 (clonal expansion) to E x V (chaos), with BLOSUM62-based TCRdist applied between CDR3 peptides within each V-J. Welch's t-statistics and random forest reduced just over 500 V-J features to some 14, which were used in a naive Bayes classifier (R e1071). TCRdb reprocessed the public reads (quality trimming at Q25 with fastp, clone calling with MiXCR) and kept in-frame beta chains. Merged by CDR3 protein, the rows form single entries marked with the most common genes and DNA. The V and J calls and clone size are TCRdb's, not the authors'. The sample table shows 500,000 to 600,000 distinct CDR3 sequences, and just under 20% are seen once. The top ten clones comprise 47% of the sample.

V drops 1 base and J drops 0 bases, leaving 9 bases in between. The CDR3 runs 15 residues from the cysteine to the phenylalanine. Of the read, only the CDR3 DNA is kept; its 45 bases are in frame from base 1. CDR1 SGHVS and CDR2 FNYEAQ are derived from the germline V gene. Ophthalmopathy patients had moderately to severely active disease, with a Clinical Activity Score of 3 or more, a NOSPECS grade of 4 or more, and a disease duration of less than 3 months. The study excluded patients with uncontrolled infections, other autoimmune diseases, pregnancy or lactation. Diagnoses were based on clinical symptoms, serum thyroxine and TRAb, thyroid ultrasound and orbital computed tomography. PBMCs were separated from 8 to 10 ml of fresh peripheral blood using Ficoll-Paque density gradient centrifugation. Trizol reagent was used to extract total RNA, and RNA quality was then checked on an Agilent 2100 Bioanalyzer.

The chain couples TRBV7-6 to TRBJ1-2, with the D segment identity uncertain. This sequence originates from a man aged 35-49 years with Graves' ophthalmopathy. The specimen sequenced was blood. CDR3 protein: CASSLGNGPNYGYTF. The bases are TGTGCCAGCAGCTTAGGTAACGGTCCTAACTATGGCTACACCTTC.